These 32 T cell receptor beta chains were all obtained from the same sample, sequenced in a study of shared clonotypes between healthy human individuals (dated by TCRdb to about 2020). The library was built by means of the immunoSEQ multiplex PCR assay. TCRdb took this table from immuneACCESS and kept in-frame rearrangements with V and J called. Such tables lack part of the clones; where checked against another copy, unresolved V genes explain under half of the gap, and the rest is unexplained. The sample contains some 500,000 clones, approximately 95% of them found a single time. About 0.06% of the sample belongs to the ten largest clones. The sequenced material came from naive CD4+ T cells sorted from blood. The cell subset or site label, as the study defines it: CD45RA+ positively selected. These receptors all come from a woman aged 30 to 39 in good health.

This chain uses TRBV19 with TRBJ1-4; no firm D call. CDR1 is LNHDA and CDR2 is SQIVND in the germline V gene (reference sequence). V shed 4 bases and J shed 0 bases, with 9 bases lying between them. The CDR3 is 15 residues long. DNA of the CDR3: TGTGCCAGTAGTACCCCCTCTGCAACTAATGAAAAACTGTTTTTT. It translates to CASSTPSATNEKLFF.

The genes are TRBV6-5 and TRBJ2-7; 13 nucleotides agree with TRBD2. Germline CDR1 is MNHEY and CDR2 is SVGAGI. The CDR3 is 16 residues long. J was trimmed by 6 bases and V by 0 bases; bases with no gene match: 5. The CDR3 reads CASSYSGTSGTGEQYF. The DNA of the CDR3 is TGTGCCAGCAGTTACTCTGGGACTAGCGGGACTGGCGAGCAGTACTTC.

V and J are TRBV2 and TRBJ1-4, with 10 bases lining up with TRBD1. CDR1 is SNHLY and CDR2 is FYNNEI in the germline V gene. The CDR3 consists of 14 residues. V lost 6 bases, J lost 13 bases, and 11 bases stayed unmatched. Here the CDR3 reads CASSARQGAWGLFF. The CDR3 region has the DNA TGTGCCAGCAGCGCCCGACAGGGGGCTTGGGGACTGTTTTTT.

The chain joins TRBV7-9 to TRBJ2-2, with 15 positions matching TRBD2. Germline values: CDR1 SEHNR, CDR2 FQNEAQ (reference sequence). The CDR3 totals 19 residues. V lost 5 bases, J lost 0 bases, and 7 bases stayed unmatched. The CDR3 region is CASSTTGLAGGANTGELFF. CDR3 DNA sequence: TGTGCCAGCAGCACTACGGGACTAGCGGGAGGCGCGAACACCGGGGAGCTGTTTTTT.

About this clone itself: Other DNA sequences in the same sample also yield this CDR3. This chain connects TRBV28 to TRBJ2-3; D is unclear. The CDR3 consists of 13 residues. Germline CDR1 and CDR2: MDHEN and SYDVKM. V lost 5 bases to trimming and J lost 1 base, with 7 bases between them. The DNA of the CDR3 is TGTGCCAGCAGTCCTGGAGGCACAGATACGCAGTATTTT. Translation: CASSPGGTDTQYF.

In DNA, the CDR3 is TGTGCCAGCAGCTGGTCGGGACAGCCCATGGATACGCAGTATTTT. Its protein product is CASSWSGQPMDTQYF. This chain links TRBV5-4 with TRBJ2-3, with TRBD1 matching over 7 bases. The V gene end was trimmed by 3 bases and the J gene end by 6 bases; junction bases not matched to a gene: 10. Germline V gene lookup returns CDR1 SGHNT and CDR2 YYREEE (reference sequence). The CDR3 extends over 15 amino acids.

The rearrangement joins TRBV11-2 to TRBJ2-1; TRBD2 aligns across 13 bases. The CDR3 runs 17 residues. Germline V lookup: CDR1 SGHAT, CDR2 FQNNGV. Losses at the gene ends were 5 bases for V and 8 bases for J; bases not matched to a gene: 12. The CDR3: CASSRLPGLAGSDEQFF. CDR3 DNA sequence: TGTGCCAGCAGCCGATTGCCGGGACTAGCGGGGTCGGATGAGCAGTTCTTC. The full variable domain, its missing parts supplied by reference TRBV11-2 and TRBJ2-1, is EAGVAQSPRYKIIEKRQSVAFWCNPISGHATLYWYQQILGQGPKLLIQFQNNGVVDDSQLPKDRFSAERLKGVDSTLKIQPAKLEDSAVYLCASSRLPGLAGSDEQFFGPGTRLTVL.

The chain is built from TRBV27 and TRBJ1-4; D is undetermined. V lost 7 bases and J 0 bases, leaving 12 bases between the germline ends. Germline V CDR1 and CDR2: MNHEY, SMNVEV (reference sequence). The CDR3 is 15 residues long. CDR3 protein: CASKLRYATNEKLFF. CDR3 coding DNA: TGTGCCAGCAAACTTCGTTATGCAACTAATGAAAAACTGTTTTTT.

In its sample, this clone was seen once. Other DNA sequences of this sample code for an identical CDR3. The CDR3 protein is CASSLDYNEQFF. CDR3 coding DNA: TGTGCCAGCAGTTTAGACTACAATGAGCAGTTCTTC. The rearrangement joins TRBV28 to TRBJ2-1; unclear D gene. V lost 2 bases and J lost 3, with 2 bases in between. The CDR3 totals 12 residues. The germline V gene encodes CDR1 MDHEN and CDR2 SYDVKM.

The rearrangement uses TRBV7-6 and TRBJ1-5, with 10 bases aligning to TRBD1. This CDR3 has 17 residues. Losses at the gene ends were 6 bases for V and 5 bases for J; bases not matched to a gene: 13. Looked up from germline, CDR1 is SGHVS and CDR2 is FNYEAQ. The CDR3, as DNA: TGTGCCAGCAGACCCGGAGGGGACAGGGGTGATCATCAGCCCCAGCATTTT. As protein: CASRPGGDRGDHQPQHF. The complete variable domain, with remaining parts taken from reference TRBV7-6 and TRBJ1-5, reads GAGVSQSPRYKVTKRGQDVALRCDPISGHVSLYWYRQALGQGPEFLTYFNYEAQQDKSGLPNDRFSAERPEGSISTLTIQRTEQRDSAMYRCASRPGGDRGDHQPQHFGDGTRLSIL.

The CDR3 DNA follows: TGCAGCGTTGAGAAGACTGGGGATGGCTACACCTTC. The encoded protein is CSVEKTGDGYTF. The rearrangement uses TRBV29-1 and TRBJ1-2; D uncertain. Germline values: CDR1 SQVTM, CDR2 ANQGSEA. There are 12 residues in the CDR3. V was clipped by 3 bases and J by 6 bases, with 11 bases between them.

The rearrangement joins TRBV28 to TRBJ2-5; 9 positions match TRBD2. Germline V CDR1 and CDR2: MDHEN, SYDVKM. The J segment lost 6 bases and the V segment lost 0 bases, leaving 11 bases of the junction unmatched. The CDR3 is 17 residues long. CDR3 sequence reads: CASSLWNRGRAEKTQYF. In DNA form, the CDR3 reads TGTGCCAGCAGTTTATGGAATCGCGGGAGGGCCGAGAAGACCCAGTACTTC.

The J gene is TRBJ2-7, the V gene TRBV19; 8 bases fit TRBD1. The CDR3 contains 15 residues. V lost 6 bases to trimming and J lost 0 bases; unmatched junction nucleotides: 7. From germline, CDR1 is LNHDA and CDR2 SQIVND (reference sequence). The CDR3 nucleotides read TGTGCCAGTAGCAGGGGGCTAGCGTCCTCCTACGAGCAGTACTTC. This encodes CASSRGLASSYEQYF.

This chain links TRBV5-6 with TRBJ2-5, with a tentative D call TRBD1 (5 bases). Germline V CDR1 and CDR2: SGHDT, YYEEEE. Trimming left V 2 bases short and J 4 bases short, with 12 bases between. The CDR3 has 14 amino acids. The CDR3 spells CASSLAGIPETQYF. In nucleotides, the CDR3 is TGTGCCAGCAGCTTAGCAGGGATCCCAGAGACCCAGTACTTC.

The chain employs TRBV30 and TRBJ1-2; D unclear. The V end lost 5 bases, the J end lost 4 bases, and 11 bases lay between the germline ends. Per germline, CDR1 GTSNPN and CDR2 SVGIG (reference sequence). This CDR3 region has 12 residues. In nucleotides, the CDR3 is TGTGCCTGGGAGGTGGGAGCCTATGGCTACACCTTC. It yields the protein CAWEVGAYGYTF. The full variable domain, rest sourced from reference TRBV30 and TRBJ1-2, is SQTIHQWPATLVQPVGSPLSLECTVEGTSNPNLYWYRQAAGRGLQLLFYSVGIGQISSEVPQNLSASRPQDRQFILSSKKLLLSDSGFYLCAWEVGAYGYTFGSGTRLTVV.

CDR3 sequence reads: CASSKRDRGYNEQFF. The CDR3 DNA is TGTGCCAGTAGTAAGCGGGACAGGGGCTACAATGAGCAGTTCTTC. The rearrangement uses TRBV19 and TRBJ2-1; 10 bases are shared with TRBD1. J lost 3 bases, V lost 4 bases, and 3 bases had no gene match. Germline V lookup: CDR1 LNHDA, CDR2 SQIVND (reference sequence). The CDR3 consists of 15 residues.

This rearrangement joins TRBV18 to TRBJ2-7; D is perhaps TRBD1 or TRBD2 (5 bases each). Germline CDR1 and CDR2: KGHSH and LQKENI. Trimming cost V 0 bases and J 3 bases, with 9 bases left between them. The CDR3 has 14 amino acids. The CDR3 loop is CASSPPRAGYEQYF. In nucleotides, the CDR3 is TGTGCCAGCTCACCACCCAGGGCGGGCTACGAGCAGTACTTC.

V and J are TRBV5-5 and TRBJ2-7, with a weak D call TRBD2 (5 bases). V lost 0 bases and J 1 base, leaving 11 bases between the germline ends. Germline values: CDR1 SGHKS, CDR2 YYEKEE (reference sequence). The CDR3 extends over 15 amino acids. The CDR3 sequence is CASSLVISDSYEQYF. The CDR3 bases are TGTGCCAGCAGCTTGGTGATTAGCGATTCCTACGAGCAGTACTTC.

The J gene is TRBJ1-3, the V gene TRBV19; D unresolved. Trimming left V 6 bases short and J 0 bases short, with 6 bases between. CDR3 length: 13 residues. Germline-derived CDR1 and CDR2 are LNHDA and SQIVND (reference sequence). CDR3 sequence reads: CASRRLSGNTIYF. As DNA, the CDR3 is TGTGCCAGTAGGCGACTCTCTGGAAACACCATATATTTT.

CDR3 loop: CASSPSGTGLMNTEAFF. In DNA form, the CDR3 reads TGTGCCAGCTCACCCTCCGGGACAGGGTTGATGAACACTGAAGCTTTCTTT. V usage is TRBV18 and J usage is TRBJ1-1; 9 nucleotides match TRBD1. CDR3 length equals 17 residues. CDR1 is KGHSH, CDR2 LQKENI, per germline. V shed 3 bases, J shed 0 bases, and the junction held 8 bases outside the gene matches.

CDR3: CASSSGLAGPEQFF. CDR3 nucleotides: TGTGCCAGCAGCTCGGGACTAGCGGGACCTGAGCAGTTCTTC. V is TRBV7-9 and J is TRBJ2-1; 13 bases are shared with TRBD2. Germline lookup yields CDR1 SEHNR and CDR2 FQNEAQ (reference sequence). The CDR3 runs 14 residues. V dropped 4 bases and J dropped 9; count of bases not matched to a gene: 3.

The rearrangement joins TRBV4-1 to TRBJ1-5; D is unresolved. Germline V gene lookup returns CDR1 MGHRA and CDR2 YSYEKL. V was cut by 4 bases and J by 8 bases, with 18 bases left in between. CDR3 length: 15 residues. The CDR3 sequence is CASSPRGLAVEPQHF. The CDR3 DNA sequence: TGCGCCAGCAGCCCGAGAGGCCTAGCGGTTGAGCCCCAGCATTTT.

The chain couples TRBV28 to TRBJ2-7; D possibly corresponds to TRBD2 (6 bases). The V gene lost 2 bases and the J gene lost 6 bases, with 14 bases spanning the gap. Per the germline V gene, CDR1 is MDHEN and CDR2 is SYDVKM. This CDR3 has 14 residues. In nucleotides, the CDR3 is TGTGCCAGCAGTTTACGGGACTTGAGATCCGAGCAGTACTTC. Its protein product is CASSLRDLRSEQYF.

The genes are TRBV6-6 and TRBJ2-5; TRBD1 matches at 9 bases. CDR1 and CDR2 from the germline V gene are MNHNY and SVGAGI (reference sequence). The CDR3 contains 16 residues. After removal of 6 bases from V and 4 bases from J, the junction contained 12 bases not matched to a gene. CDR3 sequence reads: CASRPSGTGLSETQYF. The CDR3 DNA reads as TGTGCCAGCAGGCCCAGCGGGACAGGGCTGTCAGAGACCCAGTACTTC.

The chain is built from TRBV18 and TRBJ2-7; TRBD1 agrees at 8 bases. Trimming at V came to 3 bases and at J to 3 bases, leaving 4 bases not matched to a gene. Germline loops: CDR1 KGHSH, CDR2 LQKENI. The CDR3 contains 14 residues. The CDR3: CASSPPGTGYEQYF. In nucleotides, the CDR3 is TGTGCCAGCTCACCTCCAGGGACAGGCTACGAGCAGTACTTC.

The CDR3: CASSQTERQPQHF. CDR3 nucleotide sequence: TGTGCCAGCTCACAGACGGAGAGACAGCCCCAGCATTTT. The chain links TRBV18 to TRBJ1-5; D remains unclear. Per the germline V gene, CDR1 is KGHSH and CDR2 is LQKENI. The CDR3 is made up of 13 amino acids. Trimming stripped 4 bases from V and 7 bases from J, with 11 bases between.

The genes are TRBV2 and TRBJ1-5; no reliable D call. The CDR3 sequence is 15 residues long. V gave up 6 bases and J gave up 2 bases, with 14 bases separating them. Germline V lookup: CDR1 SNHLY, CDR2 FYNNEI. Here the CDR3 DNA reads TGTGCCAGCAGGGCCGGGCCGAGCGGCAATCAGCCCCAGCATTTT. Amino acid sequence: CASRAGPSGNQPQHF.

V and J are TRBV30 and TRBJ2-2, with D possibly TRBD1 on 5 matching bases. The CDR3 has 16 residues. Deletions cut 2 bases from V and 3 bases from J, with 16 bases between. CDR1 is GTSNPN, CDR2 SVGIG, per germline (reference sequence). The CDR3 sequence is CAWSFGRQTHTGELFF. CDR3 DNA sequence: TGTGCCTGGAGTTTTGGAAGACAGACACACACCGGGGAGCTGTTTTTT.

This chain connects TRBV28 to TRBJ1-4, with no clear D. Trimming shortened V by 5 bases and J by 3 bases, and 4 bases separated the two germline ends. From germline, CDR1 is MDHEN and CDR2 SYDVKM. The CDR3 totals 12 residues. The CDR3 protein is CASSPANEKLFF. The DNA for the CDR3 is TGTGCCAGCAGTCCAGCTAATGAAAAACTGTTTTTT.

Comments on this clone: Other nucleotide sequences from this sample produce the same CDR3. This sequence joins TRBV10-3 and TRBJ2-7; D is unresolved. Germline CDR1 and CDR2: ENHRY and SYGVKD. V was trimmed by 0 bases and J by 0 bases, leaving 6 bases between them. The CDR3 has 14 amino acids. CDR3 DNA sequence: TGTGCCATCAGTGAGTCTTCTAACTCCTACGAGCAGTACTTC. Residues: CAISESSNSYEQYF.

The chain has TRBV27 and TRBJ1-5; D is ambiguous. CDR3 size: 18 residues. Looked up from germline, CDR1 is MNHEY and CDR2 is SMNVEV (reference sequence). Trimming pared 8 bases from V and 6 bases from J, leaving 29 bases between. CDR3 in DNA: TGTGCCAGCGGGGAGGTGCGGGGTTTTGCATTTGTAGTTCAGCCCCAGCATTTT. This codes for CASGEVRGFAFVVQPQHF.

The chain couples TRBV28 to TRBJ1-2, with 8 positions matching TRBD1. The CDR3 covers 13 residues. Germline V lookup: CDR1 MDHEN, CDR2 SYDVKM. The V segment lost 8 bases and the J segment 6 bases; nucleotides outside the gene matches: 8. CDR3 nucleotides: TGTGCCAGCTGGGTGGACAGGGCCCATGGCTACACCTTC. It encodes CASWVDRAHGYTF.